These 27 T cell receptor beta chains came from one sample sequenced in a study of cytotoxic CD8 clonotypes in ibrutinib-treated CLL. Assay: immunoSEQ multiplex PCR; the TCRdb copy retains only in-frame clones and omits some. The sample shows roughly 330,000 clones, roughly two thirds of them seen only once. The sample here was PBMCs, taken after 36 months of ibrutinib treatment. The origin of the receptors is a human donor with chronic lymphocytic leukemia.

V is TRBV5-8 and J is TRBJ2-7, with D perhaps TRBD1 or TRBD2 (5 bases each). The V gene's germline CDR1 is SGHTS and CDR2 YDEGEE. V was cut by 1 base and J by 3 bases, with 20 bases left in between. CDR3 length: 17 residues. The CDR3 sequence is CASSLRGRLQGLYEQYF. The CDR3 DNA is TGTGCCAGCAGCTTGAGGGGACGGCTCCAAGGGCTCTACGAGCAGTACTTC. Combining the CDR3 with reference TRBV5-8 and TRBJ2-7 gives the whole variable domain EAGVTQSPTHLIKTRGQQATLRCSPISGHTSVYWYQQALGLGLQFLLWYDEGEERNRGNFPPRFSGRQFPNYSSELNVNALELEDSALYLCASSLRGRLQGLYEQYFGPGTRLTVT.

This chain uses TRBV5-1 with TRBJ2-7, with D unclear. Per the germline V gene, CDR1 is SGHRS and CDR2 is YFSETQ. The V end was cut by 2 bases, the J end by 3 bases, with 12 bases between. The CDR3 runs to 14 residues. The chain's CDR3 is CASSLGPSRYEQYF. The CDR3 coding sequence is TGCGCCAGCAGCTTAGGTCCGAGTCGCTACGAGCAGTACTTC.

The CDR3 coding sequence is TGTGCCAGCAGCTGGGGGGGTGACAGAAATTCACCCCTCCACTTT. Protein sequence: CASSWGGDRNSPLHF. The rearrangement uses TRBV5-6 and TRBJ1-6; the D gene is possibly TRBD1 (5 bases). This CDR3 has 15 residues. Germline CDR1 and CDR2: SGHDT and YYEEEE. V dropped 3 bases and J dropped 7 bases, with 14 bases sitting between them.

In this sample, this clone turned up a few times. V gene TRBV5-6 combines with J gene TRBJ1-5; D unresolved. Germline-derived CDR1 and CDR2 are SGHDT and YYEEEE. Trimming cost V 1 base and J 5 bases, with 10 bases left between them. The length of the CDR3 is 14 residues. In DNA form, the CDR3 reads TGTGCCAGCAGCTTGTCGGGCAGGTATCAGCCCCAGCATTTT. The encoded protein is CASSLSGRYQPQHF. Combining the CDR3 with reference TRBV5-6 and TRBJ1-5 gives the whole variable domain DAGVTQSPTHLIKTRGQQVTLRCSPKSGHDTVSWYQQALGQGPQFIFQYYEEEERQRGNFPDRFSGHQFPNYSSELNVNALLLGDSALYLCASSLSGRYQPQHFGDGTRLSIL.

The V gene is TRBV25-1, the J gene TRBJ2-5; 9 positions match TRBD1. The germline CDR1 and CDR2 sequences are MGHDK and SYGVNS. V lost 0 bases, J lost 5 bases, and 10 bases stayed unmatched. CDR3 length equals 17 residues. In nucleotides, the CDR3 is TGTGCCAGCAGTGAATATCCCTCAAACAGGGGGCAGGAGACCCAGTACTTC. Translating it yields CASSEYPSNRGQETQYF. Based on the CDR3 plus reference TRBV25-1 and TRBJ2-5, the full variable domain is EADIYQTPRYLVIGTGKKITLECSQTMGHDKMYWYQQDPGMELHLIHYSYGVNSTEKGDLSSESTVSRIRTEHFPLTLESARPSHTSQYLCASSEYPSNRGQETQYFGPGTRLLVL.

The CDR3 bases are TGTGCCAGCACCGAACCGTCTGGGGACGAGCAGTACTTC. It specifies CASTEPSGDEQYF. The V and J genes are TRBV11-3 and TRBJ2-7; D unclear. From germline, CDR1 is SGHNT and CDR2 YENEEA. The CDR3 length is 13 residues. V was clipped by 7 bases and J by 5 bases, with 15 bases between them.

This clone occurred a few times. CDR3 sequence (DNA): TGTGCCAGCAGTTACCGGGACAGGACGAATTCACCCCTCCACTTT. Its translation is CASSYRDRTNSPLHF. The gene calls are TRBV27 and TRBJ1-6; TRBD1 aligns across 8 bases. V trimming: 4 bases; J trimming: 7 bases; junction bases outside the gene matches: 6. The CDR3 extends over 15 amino acids. The germline V gene has CDR1 MNHEY and CDR2 SMNVEV (reference sequence).

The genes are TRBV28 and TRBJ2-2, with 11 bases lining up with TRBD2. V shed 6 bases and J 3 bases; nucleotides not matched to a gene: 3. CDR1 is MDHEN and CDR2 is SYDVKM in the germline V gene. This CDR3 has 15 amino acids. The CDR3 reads CASRTTSGDTGELFF. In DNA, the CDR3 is TGTGCCAGCAGAACGACTAGCGGGGACACCGGGGAGCTGTTTTTT.

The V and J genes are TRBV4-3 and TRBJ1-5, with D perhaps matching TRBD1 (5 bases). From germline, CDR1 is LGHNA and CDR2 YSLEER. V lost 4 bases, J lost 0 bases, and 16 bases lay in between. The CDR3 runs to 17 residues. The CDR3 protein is CASSRRWTDNSNQPQHF. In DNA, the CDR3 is TGCGCCAGCAGCCGAAGGTGGACGGACAATAGCAATCAGCCCCAGCATTTT.

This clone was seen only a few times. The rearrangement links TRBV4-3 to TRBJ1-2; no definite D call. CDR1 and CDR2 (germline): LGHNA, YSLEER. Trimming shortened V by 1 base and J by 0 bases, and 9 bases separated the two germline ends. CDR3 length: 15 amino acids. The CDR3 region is CASSQAWSANYGYTF. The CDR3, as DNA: TGCGCCAGCAGCCAAGCTTGGTCTGCTAACTATGGCTACACCTTC.

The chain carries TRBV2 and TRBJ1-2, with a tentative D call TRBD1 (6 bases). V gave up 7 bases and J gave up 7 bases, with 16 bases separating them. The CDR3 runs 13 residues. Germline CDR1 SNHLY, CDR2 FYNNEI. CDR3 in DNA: TGTGCCAGCATGCAGAGACAGGTTCGTGGCTACACCTTC. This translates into CASMQRQVRGYTF. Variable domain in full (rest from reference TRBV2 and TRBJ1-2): EPEVTQTPSHQVTQMGQEVILRCVPISNHLYFYWYRQILGQKVEFLVSFYNNEISEKSEIFDDQFSVERPDGSNFTLKIRSTKLEDSAMYFCASMQRQVRGYTFGSGTRLTVV.

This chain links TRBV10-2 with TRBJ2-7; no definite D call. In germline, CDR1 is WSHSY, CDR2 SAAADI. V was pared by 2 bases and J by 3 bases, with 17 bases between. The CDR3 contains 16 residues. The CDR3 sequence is CASSEGLLYRFYEQYF. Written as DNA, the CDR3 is TGCGCCAGCAGTGAGGGCCTCCTCTACAGATTCTACGAGCAGTACTTC.

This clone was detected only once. The CDR3 loop is CASSRLGVGEKLFF. CDR3 bases: TGCGCCAGCAGCCGATTAGGGGTGGGGGAAAAACTGTTTTTT. This chain joins TRBV5-1 and TRBJ1-4; the D gene is possibly TRBD1 (5 bases). V was shortened by 4 bases and J by 8 bases, with 15 bases between the two germline ends. Germline-derived CDR1 and CDR2 are SGHRS and YFSETQ. The CDR3 has 14 residues.

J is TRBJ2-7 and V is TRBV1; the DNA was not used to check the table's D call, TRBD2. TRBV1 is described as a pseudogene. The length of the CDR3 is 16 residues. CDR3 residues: CTSSLFIGGSSYEQYF. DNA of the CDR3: TGCACCAGCAGCCTGTTCATTGGCGGGAGCTCCTACGAGCAGTACTTC.

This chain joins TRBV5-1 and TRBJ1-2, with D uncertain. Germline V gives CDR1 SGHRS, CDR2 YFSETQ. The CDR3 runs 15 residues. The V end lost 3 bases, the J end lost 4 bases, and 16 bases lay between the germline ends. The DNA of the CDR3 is TGCGCCAGCAGCTCCCGGCCCCTGATAATCTATGGCTACACCTTC. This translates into CASSSRPLIIYGYTF.

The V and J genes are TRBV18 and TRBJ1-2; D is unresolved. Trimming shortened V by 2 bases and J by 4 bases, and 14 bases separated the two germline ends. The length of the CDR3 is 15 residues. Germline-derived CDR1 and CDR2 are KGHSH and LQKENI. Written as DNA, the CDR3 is TGTGCCAGCTCACCAGCGGAGGCGAGGGTCTATGGCTACACCTTC. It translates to CASSPAEARVYGYTF.

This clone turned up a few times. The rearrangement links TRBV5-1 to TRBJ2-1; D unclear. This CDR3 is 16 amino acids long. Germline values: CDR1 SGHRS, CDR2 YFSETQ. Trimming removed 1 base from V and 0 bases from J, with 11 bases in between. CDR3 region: CASSLPRLSSYNEQFF. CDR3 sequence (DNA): TGCGCCAGCAGCTTGCCCAGACTGAGCTCCTACAATGAGCAGTTCTTC.

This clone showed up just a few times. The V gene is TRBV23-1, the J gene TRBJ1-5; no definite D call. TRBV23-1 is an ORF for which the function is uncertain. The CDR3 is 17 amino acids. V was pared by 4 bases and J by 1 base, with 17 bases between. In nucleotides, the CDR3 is TGCGCCAGCAGTCCGCGGGGAAGATTTCGGAGCAATCAGCCCCAGCATTTT. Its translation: CASSPRGRFRSNQPQHF.

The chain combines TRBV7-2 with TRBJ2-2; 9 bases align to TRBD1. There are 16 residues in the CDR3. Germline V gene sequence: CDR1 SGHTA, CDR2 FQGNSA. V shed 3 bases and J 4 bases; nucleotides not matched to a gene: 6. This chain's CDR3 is CASSLAGTGFTGELFF. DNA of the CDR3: TGTGCCAGCAGCTTGGCCGGGACAGGGTTCACCGGGGAGCTGTTTTTT.

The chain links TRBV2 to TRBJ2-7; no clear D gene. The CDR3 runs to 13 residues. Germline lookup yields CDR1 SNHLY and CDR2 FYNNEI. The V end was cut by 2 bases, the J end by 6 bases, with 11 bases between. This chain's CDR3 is CASSENSGVEQYF. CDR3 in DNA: TGTGCCAGCAGTGAAAATTCGGGTGTCGAGCAGTACTTC.

CDR3 sequence (DNA): TGTGCCAGCAGCTTTTCTTCGAACACTGAAGCTTTCTTT. Translating it yields CASSFSSNTEAFF. V gene TRBV7-3 combines with J gene TRBJ1-1; no clear D gene. Trimming took off 3 bases at V and 1 base at J, with 6 bases between the two ends. The germline CDR1 and CDR2 sequences are SGHTA and FQGTGA. CDR3 size: 13 residues.

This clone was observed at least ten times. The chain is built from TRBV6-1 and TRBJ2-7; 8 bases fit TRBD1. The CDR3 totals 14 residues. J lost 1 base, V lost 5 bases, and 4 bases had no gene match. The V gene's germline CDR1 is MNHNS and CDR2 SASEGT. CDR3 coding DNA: TGTGCCAGCAGTACCGGGGACAGGTCCTACGAGCAGTACTTC. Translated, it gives CASSTGDRSYEQYF.

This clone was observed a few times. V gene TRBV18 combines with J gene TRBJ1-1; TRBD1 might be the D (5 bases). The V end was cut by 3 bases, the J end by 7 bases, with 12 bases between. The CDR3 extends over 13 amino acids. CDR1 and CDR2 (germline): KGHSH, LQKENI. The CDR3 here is CASSPQGLIEAFF. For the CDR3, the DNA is TGTGCCAGCTCACCTCAGGGACTTATTGAAGCTTTCTTT.

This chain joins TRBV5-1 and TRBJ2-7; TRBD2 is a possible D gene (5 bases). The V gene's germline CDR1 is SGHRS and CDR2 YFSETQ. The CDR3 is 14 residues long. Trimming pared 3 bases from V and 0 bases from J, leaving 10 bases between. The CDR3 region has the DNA TGCGCCAGCAGCTCCCCGGGGAGCTCCTACGAGCAGTACTTC. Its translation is CASSSPGSSYEQYF.

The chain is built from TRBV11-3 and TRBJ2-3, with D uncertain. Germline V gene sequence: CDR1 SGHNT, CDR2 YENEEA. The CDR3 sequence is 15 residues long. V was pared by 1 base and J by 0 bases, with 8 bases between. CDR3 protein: CASSLGKFSTDTQYF. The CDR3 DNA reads TGTGCCAGCAGCTTAGGCAAATTTAGCACAGATACGCAGTATTTT.

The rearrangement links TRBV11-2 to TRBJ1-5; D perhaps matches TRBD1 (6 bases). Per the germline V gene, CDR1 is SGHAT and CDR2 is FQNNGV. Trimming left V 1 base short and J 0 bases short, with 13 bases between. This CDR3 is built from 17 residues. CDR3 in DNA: TGTGCCAGCAGCTTAGGTTACAGGGTCAATAGCAATCAGCCCCAGCATTTT. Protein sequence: CASSLGYRVNSNQPQHF.

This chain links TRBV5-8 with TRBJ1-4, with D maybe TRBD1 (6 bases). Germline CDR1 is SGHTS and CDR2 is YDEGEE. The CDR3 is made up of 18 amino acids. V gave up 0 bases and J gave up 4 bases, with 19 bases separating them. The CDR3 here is CASSLAVHVGQINEKLFF. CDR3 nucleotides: TGTGCCAGCAGCTTGGCCGTTCACGTCGGACAGATTAATGAAAAACTGTTTTTT.